A single sample gave rise to the 24 T cell receptor beta chains below, sequenced in a study of blood T cell repertoires in COVID-19. Measured with immunoSEQ multiplex PCR; TCRdb has only the in-frame clones, and not every one. The table has roughly 300,000 clones, about 90% seen once; the top ten hold 0.9% to 1.2%. The sample taken for sequencing was PBMCs or T cells enriched from blood (not recorded which). The source of these receptors is a woman between 25 and 40 years old who had recovered from COVID-19.

The chain uses TRBV7-9 and TRBJ2-5, with a possible D match to TRBD1 (6 bases). V was trimmed by 6 bases and J by 2 bases, leaving 13 bases between them. CDR1 and CDR2 from the germline V gene are SEHNR and FQNEAQ (reference sequence). This CDR3 has 14 residues. CDR3 sequence: CASRLTGLQETQYF. DNA of the CDR3: TGTGCCAGCAGACTAACAGGGTTGCAAGAGACCCAGTACTTC.

The sample holds one count of this clone. J is TRBJ2-7 and V is TRBV5-6; 8 bases match TRBD2. The V and J ends lost 0 bases and 4 bases, in that order; junction bases with no gene match: 6. The CDR3 totals 15 residues. Looked up from germline, CDR1 is SGHDT and CDR2 is YYEEEE. CDR3 DNA sequence: TGTGCCAGCAGCTTGGGACGGGGGGGCCTGTACGAGCAGTACTTC. It is translated as CASSLGRGGLYEQYF. Based on the CDR3 plus reference TRBV5-6 and TRBJ2-7, the full variable domain is DAGVTQSPTHLIKTRGQQVTLRCSPKSGHDTVSWYQQALGQGPQFIFQYYEEEERQRGNFPDRFSGHQFPNYSSELNVNALLLGDSALYLCASSLGRGGLYEQYFGPGTRLTVT.

The chain employs TRBV28 and TRBJ1-5; 7 bases match TRBD1. CDR3 size: 18 residues. The V gene's germline CDR1 is MDHEN and CDR2 SYDVKM. V lost 6 bases and J lost 0; bases outside the gene matches: 14. The CDR3 sequence: CASREKLTGVYSNQPQHF. CDR3 DNA sequence: TGTGCCAGCAGGGAAAAACTTACAGGGGTCTATAGCAATCAGCCCCAGCATTTT.

The chain recombines TRBV21-1 with TRBJ2-3; the table calls TRBD2, which could not be checked here. TRBV21-1 represents a pseudogene. The CDR3 totals 18 residues. CDR3: CASSRTVLAGVPTDTQYF. In DNA form, the CDR3 reads TGTGCCAGCAGCAGAACGGTGCTAGCGGGGGTCCCCACAGATACGCAGTATTTT.

The chain has TRBV10-2 and TRBJ1-1; D not certain. The germline V gene has CDR1 WSHSY and CDR2 SAAADI. V gave up 2 bases and J gave up 1 base, with 11 bases separating them. The CDR3 is 15 residues long. The CDR3 sequence: CASSEPVHWNTEAFF. CDR3 bases: TGCGCCAGCAGTGAGCCAGTCCATTGGAACACTGAAGCTTTCTTT.

This clone has more than one count but fewer than ten. Other nucleotide sequences in the sample specify the same CDR3. The genes are TRBV7-9 and TRBJ1-2, with 8 nucleotides matching TRBD1. The J segment lost 8 bases and the V segment lost 4 bases, leaving 6 bases of the junction unmatched. Germline lookup yields CDR1 SEHNR and CDR2 FQNEAQ (reference sequence). The CDR3 is made up of 13 amino acids. This chain's CDR3 is CASSSQGADGYTF. DNA of the CDR3: TGTGCCAGCAGCTCGCAGGGGGCTGACGGCTACACCTTC.

The gene calls are TRBV7-2 and TRBJ1-5; a possible D gene is TRBD1 (5 bases). The CDR3 is 13 residues long. CDR1 is SGHTA, CDR2 FQGNSA, per germline. V lost 1 base and J lost 11, with 12 bases in between. The CDR3 reads CASSLGGVWAQHF. CDR3 sequence (DNA): TGTGCCAGCAGCTTAGGGGGGGTCTGGGCCCAGCATTTT.

This chain joins TRBV5-4 and TRBJ2-1, with 14 bases identical to TRBD2. The V and J ends lost 5 bases and 8 bases, in that order; junction bases with no gene match: 6. The germline CDR1 and CDR2 sequences are SGHNT and YYREEE (reference sequence). The CDR3 has 15 residues. CDR3 amino acids: CASSTRLAGGDEQFF. DNA of the CDR3: TGTGCCAGCAGTACCCGACTAGCGGGGGGGGATGAGCAGTTCTTC.

The rearrangement joins TRBV6-5 to TRBJ2-7; TRBD2 is a possible D gene (7 bases). Germline-derived CDR1 and CDR2 are MNHEY and SVGAGI. This CDR3 is 15 amino acids long. The V end was cut by 5 bases, the J end by 3 bases, with 17 bases between. Here the CDR3 reads CASSPFRGAVYEQYF. The CDR3 bases are TGTGCCAGCAGTCCTTTTCGGGGGGCGGTCTACGAGCAGTACTTC.

V gene TRBV9 combines with J gene TRBJ1-2; D ambiguous. CDR1 and CDR2 (germline): SGDLS, YYNGEE. Trimming shortened V by 5 bases and J by 2 bases, and 10 bases separated the two germline ends. This CDR3 contains 13 residues. CDR3 DNA: TGTGCCAGCAGTGAGGGAGTGAACTATGGCTACACCTTC. This sequence encodes CASSEGVNYGYTF.

The chain carries TRBV7-2 and TRBJ1-5; perhaps TRBD1 as D (5 bases). This CDR3 has 15 residues. Germline values: CDR1 SGHTA, CDR2 FQGNSA. V lost 2 bases, J lost 0 bases, and 8 bases lay in between. CDR3 protein: CASSLKGLSNQPQHF. The DNA of the CDR3 is TGTGCCAGCAGCTTAAAGGGGCTTAGCAATCAGCCCCAGCATTTT.

The J gene is TRBJ1-6, the V gene TRBV7-9, with D possibly matching TRBD1 (5 bases). CDR1 is SEHNR, CDR2 FQNEAQ, per germline (reference sequence). The CDR3 sequence is 14 residues long. Trimming removed 6 bases from V and 5 bases from J, with 11 bases in between. The CDR3 nucleotides are TGTGCCAGCAGGAAGGACACGGATAATTCACCCCTCCACTTT. Translation: CASRKDTDNSPLHF.

V and J are TRBV19 and TRBJ1-5; D call uncertain. The V end was cut by 3 bases, the J end by 9 bases, with 6 bases between. CDR3 length: 11 amino acids. Germline loops: CDR1 LNHDA, CDR2 SQIVND (reference sequence). DNA for the CDR3: TGTGCCAGTAGTATGGAGGGGCCCCAGCATTTT. This codes for CASSMEGPQHF.

The chain uses TRBV28 and TRBJ1-3; a weak D match, TRBD1 (5 bases). The CDR3 is made up of 14 amino acids. The V gene's germline CDR1 is MDHEN and CDR2 SYDVKM. The germline V and J ends were trimmed by 1 base and 3 bases, with 7 bases remaining between them. CDR3 sequence: CASSLSGFGNTIYF. For the CDR3, the DNA is TGTGCCAGCAGTTTATCAGGGTTTGGAAACACCATATATTTT.

The chain employs TRBV5-1 and TRBJ1-6; D is possibly TRBD1 (5 bases). The germline gives CDR1 SGHRS, CDR2 YFSETQ. The CDR3 contains 18 residues. Trimming took off 2 bases at V and 0 bases at J, with 15 bases between the two ends. CDR3 in amino acids: CASSLVGRGLSYNSPLHF. CDR3 nucleotide sequence: TGCGCCAGCAGCTTAGTCGGGCGGGGCCTCTCCTATAATTCACCCCTCCACTTT.

This clone has a handful of counts. The chain is built from TRBV7-2 and TRBJ1-2; TRBD1 agrees at 8 bases. The germline CDR1 and CDR2 sequences are SGHTA and FQGNSA. The CDR3 is 15 residues long. Trimming at V came to 1 base and at J to 7 bases, leaving 8 bases not matched to a gene. The CDR3, as DNA: TGTGCCAGCAGCTTAGGTGTCGGGACAGGATCTGGCTACACCTTC. Residues: CASSLGVGTGSGYTF. The entire variable domain, with the rest obtained from reference TRBV7-2 and TRBJ1-2, is as follows: GAGVSQSPSNKVTEKGKDVELRCDPISGHTALYWYRQSLGQGLEFLIYFQGNSAPDKSGLPSDRFSAERTGGSVSTLTIQRTQQEDSAVYLCASSLGVGTGSGYTFGSGTRLTVV.

This clone was seen a few times. The chain links TRBV10-1 to TRBJ2-7, with 8 bases identical to TRBD1. The CDR3 is 14 amino acids. V was pared by 2 bases and J by 1 base, with 1 base of the junction left unmatched. Looked up from germline, CDR1 is WNHNN and CDR2 is SYGVQD (reference sequence). CDR3 DNA sequence: TGCGCCAGCAGTGAGCGGACAGGGTCCTACGAGCAGTACTTC. It is translated as CASSERTGSYEQYF.

The chain recombines TRBV7-9 with TRBJ1-2, with a tentative D call TRBD1 (6 bases). In germline, CDR1 is SEHNR, CDR2 FQNEAQ (reference sequence). Trimming pared 4 bases from V and 4 bases from J, leaving 13 bases between. This CDR3 is built from 14 residues. The CDR3 region is CASSSQGNSYGYTF. The DNA for the CDR3 is TGTGCCAGCAGCTCCCAGGGGAATAGCTATGGCTACACCTTC.

V usage is TRBV30 and J usage is TRBJ1-3; 8 bases align to TRBD1. The ends lost 3 bases at V and 2 bases at J; junction bases unmatched: 3. CDR3 length: 14 amino acids. The V gene's germline CDR1 is GTSNPN and CDR2 SVGIG (reference sequence). The CDR3 loop reads CAWRETGAGNTIYF. The DNA for the CDR3 is TGTGCCTGGAGGGAGACAGGGGCTGGAAACACCATATATTTT.

About this clone: One junction end disagrees with the germline gene, perhaps due to a read error. This chain joins TRBV7-9 and TRBJ1-1; D is unclear. The CDR3 contains 11 residues. Germline values: CDR1 SEHNR, CDR2 FQNEAQ (reference sequence). As DNA, the CDR3 is TGCTCCGGAGGGTTGAACACTGAAGCTTTCTTT. Protein product: CSGGLNTEAFF.

This chain connects TRBV10-2 to TRBJ1-3; D is possibly TRBD1 (5 bases). The germline V and J ends were trimmed by 8 bases and 2 bases, with 13 bases remaining between them. The CDR3 loop spans 14 amino acids. The germline gives CDR1 WSHSY, CDR2 SAAADI. CDR3 amino acids: CASSTGNTGNTIYF. The CDR3 nucleotides are TGCGCCAGCTCTACAGGCAACACTGGAAACACCATATATTTT.

In its sample, this clone was seen once. The chain couples TRBV9 to TRBJ1-5; no reliable D call. The CDR3 runs 14 residues. V gave up 4 bases and J gave up 2 bases, with 10 bases separating them. CDR1 is SGDLS and CDR2 is YYNGEE in the germline V gene. The CDR3 spells CASSIDGGNQPQHF. For the CDR3, the DNA is TGTGCCAGCAGCATCGACGGGGGCAATCAGCCCCAGCATTTT.

CDR3 coding DNA: TGCGCCAGCAGCCGGGACGGGGGAGCGGATGAAAAACTGTTTTTT. Its protein product is CASSRDGGADEKLFF. V is TRBV5-1 and J is TRBJ1-4; possible D gene TRBD1, 5 bases. CDR1 SGHRS and CDR2 YFSETQ come from the germline V gene. The CDR3 runs 15 residues. V dropped 4 bases and J dropped 6 bases, with 16 bases sitting between them.

The genes are TRBV28 and TRBJ2-3; 13 bases map to TRBD2. V trimming: 5 bases; J trimming: 3 bases; junction bases outside the gene matches: 11. The CDR3 spans 18 residues. Germline lookup yields CDR1 MDHEN and CDR2 SYDVKM. This CDR3 reads CASSPSGTSGAPTDTQYF. The CDR3 nucleotides are TGTGCCAGCAGTCCCTCCGGGACTAGCGGGGCTCCAACAGATACGCAGTATTTT.